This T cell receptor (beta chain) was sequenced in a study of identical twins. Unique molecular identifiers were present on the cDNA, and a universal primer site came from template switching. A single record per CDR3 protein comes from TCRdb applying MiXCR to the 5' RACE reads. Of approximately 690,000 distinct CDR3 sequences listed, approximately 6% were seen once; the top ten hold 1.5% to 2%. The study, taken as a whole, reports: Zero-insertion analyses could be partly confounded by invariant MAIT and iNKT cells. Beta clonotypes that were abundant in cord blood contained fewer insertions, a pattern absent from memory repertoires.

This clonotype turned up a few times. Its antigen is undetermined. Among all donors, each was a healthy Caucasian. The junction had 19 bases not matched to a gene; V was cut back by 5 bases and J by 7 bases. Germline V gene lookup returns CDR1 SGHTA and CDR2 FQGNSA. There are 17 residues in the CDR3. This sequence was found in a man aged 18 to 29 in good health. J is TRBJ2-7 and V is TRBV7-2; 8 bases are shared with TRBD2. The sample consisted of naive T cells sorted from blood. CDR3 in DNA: TGTGCCAGCAGCCGCCGGCCCGGGACTAGGGTAGTATTGGAGCAGTACTTC. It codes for CASSRRPGTRVVLEQYF.